In this sample, the clone carrying this T cell receptor (beta chain) turned up many times. This entry belongs to a study of CD8+CD57+ T cells in acquired aplastic anemia. Study-level information: DNA recovered from sorted CD4+ and CD8+ cells had a mean of approximately 3 ug. Healthy donor CD4+ cell samples had a mean of around 11 million reads.

Germline values: CDR1 WSHSY, CDR2 SAAADI. V lost 3 bases to trimming and J lost 1 base, with 6 bases between them. The CDR3 is 13 amino acids. The template for TCR beta VDJ and CDR3 sequence profiling was genomic DNA. TCRdb redid the calling of the reads with MiXCR, one entry per CDR3 protein. The data hold 86,000 or so distinct CDR3 sequences, with roughly half observed a single time. The sample comprised sorted CD4+, CD8+, or CD8+CD57+ T cells (not recorded which) from PBMCs. The chain is built from TRBV10-2 and TRBJ1-1; D remains unclear. The receptor was derived from a human donor in good health, serving as a control. The CDR3 DNA is TGCGCCAGCAGTGATGTAGCGAACACTGAAGCTTTCTTT. Residues: CASSDVANTEAFF.